This TCR beta chain was captured by sequencing in a study of T cells after yellow fever vaccination. Study-wide points: Researchers cautioned that FACS-sorted repertoires could harbor abundant clonotypes contaminating from the bulk population.

MiXCR, run by TCRdb on the 5' RACE reads, gives a single entry per CDR3 protein. The sample consists of approximately 300,000 distinct CDR3 sequences, 13% of them appearing once. In the case of this clonotype: Its antigen is not known.

This CDR3 spans 18 amino acids. CDR1 PRHDT and CDR2 FYEKMQ come from the germline V gene (reference sequence). Trimming pared 7 bases from V and 1 base from J, leaving 24 bases between. The chain recombines TRBV13 with TRBJ2-3; D is perhaps TRBD1 or TRBD2 (7 bases each). This material consisted of CD4+ T cells sorted from PBMCs, taken 45 days after the yellow fever booster vaccination. The sequence was collected from a man aged 30 to 45 who received the YFV17D yellow fever vaccine. CDR3 sequence (DNA): TGTGCCAGCACCTTTTGGCAGGGGGGGGGCGGGGGCACAGATACGCAGTATTTT. It specifies CASTFWQGGGGGTDTQYF.